Listed here are 25 T cell receptor beta chains from one sample, sequenced in a study of OX40 agonist ivuxolimab in advanced cancers. Assay used: immunoSEQ multiplex PCR; TCRdb lists only in-frame clones, some missing. This sample yields about 96,000 clones, of which around 90% are seen a single time; around 1.5% belongs to the top ten. The sample was CD4+ or CD8+ T cells sorted from blood, taken in a trial of the OX40 agonist ivuxolimab. The receptors were gathered from an adult with an advanced solid tumor such as melanoma, head and neck, liver or kidney cancer.

J is TRBJ1-2 and V is TRBV5-1; 8 bases map to TRBD1. The V gene's germline CDR1 is SGHRS and CDR2 YFSETQ. V lost 0 bases, J lost 8 bases, and 9 bases stayed unmatched. The CDR3 extends over 15 amino acids. CDR3 loop: CASSLVSWTGSGYTF. DNA for the CDR3: TGCGCCAGCAGCTTGGTTTCTTGGACAGGGTCCGGCTACACCTTC. The full variable domain, rest sourced from reference TRBV5-1 and TRBJ1-2, is KAGVTQTPRYLIKTRGQQVTLSCSPISGHRSVSWYQQTPGQGLQFLFEYFSETQRNKGNFPGRFSGRQFSNSRSEMNVSTLELGDSALYLCASSLVSWTGSGYTFGSGTRLTVV.

The V gene is TRBV20-1, the J gene TRBJ2-3; no clear D. CDR1 and CDR2 (germline): DFQATT, SNEGSKA (reference sequence). The CDR3 loop spans 11 amino acids. V was clipped by 5 bases and J by 4 bases, with 7 bases between them. This CDR3 is CSARVPDTQYF. In DNA form, the CDR3 reads TGCAGTGCTCGGGTCCCAGATACGCAGTATTTT.

The chain couples TRBV4-2 to TRBJ1-3; no definite D call. In germline, CDR1 is LGHNA, CDR2 YNFKEQ. Between the trimmed V and J ends, which lost 0 bases and 5 bases, there was a span of 5 bases. The CDR3 has 13 amino acids. CDR3 nucleotide sequence: TGTGCCAGCAGCCAAGACCGCAGAAACACCATATATTTT. Residues: CASSQDRRNTIYF.

This chain uses TRBV10-3 with TRBJ2-5; 10 nucleotides line up with TRBD2. CDR1 and CDR2 from the germline V gene are ENHRY and SYGVKD. The CDR3 is made up of 16 amino acids. The trim removed 0 bases at V and 8 bases at J, leaving 9 bases unmatched. CDR3 sequence reads: CAISESILAGPGTQYF. The CDR3 coding sequence is TGTGCCATCAGTGAGTCAATACTAGCGGGGCCAGGTACCCAGTACTTC.

V usage is TRBV4-3 and J usage is TRBJ2-3; the D gene is possibly TRBD2 (5 bases). CDR1 and CDR2 (germline): LGHNA, YSLEER. V was cut by 0 bases and J by 0 bases, with 10 bases left in between. The length of the CDR3 is 16 residues. The CDR3, as DNA: TGCGCCAGCAGCCAAGATCAGGACTCTAGCACAGATACGCAGTATTTT. Residues: CASSQDQDSSTDTQYF.

This clone has more than one count but fewer than ten. The CDR3 sequence: CAWMPLSREDLAFF. CDR3 bases: TGTGCCTGGATGCCGTTGAGCCGGGAGGACTTAGCTTTCTTT. This rearrangement joins TRBV30 to TRBJ1-1, with D hard to call. The CDR3 has 14 amino acids. V lost 4 bases and J lost 10, with 22 bases in between. CDR1 is GTSNPN, CDR2 SVGIG, per germline (reference sequence).

The chain recombines TRBV5-4 with TRBJ1-3, with unresolved D. Germline V gives CDR1 SGHNT, CDR2 YYREEE (reference sequence). V was shortened by 4 bases and J by 4 bases, with 15 bases between the two germline ends. The CDR3 runs 15 residues. CDR3 in DNA: TGTGCCAGCAGCCAAGAAAACAGCCCGGGAAACACCATATATTTT. Encoded protein: CASSQENSPGNTIYF. Full variable domain (outside the CDR3, taken from reference TRBV5-4 and TRBJ1-3): ETGVTQSPTHLIKTRGQQVTLRCSSQSGHNTVSWYQQALGQGPQFIFQYYREEENGRGNFPPRFSGLQFPNYSSELNVNALELDDSALYLCASSQENSPGNTIYFGEGSWLTVV.

This clone was observed a few times. This chain uses TRBV30 with TRBJ1-1; 7 bases align to TRBD1. Germline CDR1 GTSNPN, CDR2 SVGIG (reference sequence). The CDR3 has 13 amino acids. V shed 3 bases and J 4 bases; nucleotides not matched to a gene: 5. The DNA for the CDR3 is TGTGCCTGGAGATATTCAGGGGGCACTGAAGCTTTCTTT. Protein product: CAWRYSGGTEAFF.

This chain connects TRBV11-2 to TRBJ2-1; 11 bases match TRBD2. V gave up 5 bases and J gave up 4 bases; unmatched junction bases: 4. Per the germline V gene, CDR1 is SGHAT and CDR2 is FQNNGV. CDR3 size: 15 residues. CDR3: CASSDGTSGYNEQFF. The CDR3 nucleotides read TGTGCCAGCAGCGATGGGACTAGCGGTTACAATGAGCAGTTCTTC. The whole variable domain, remainder taken from reference TRBV11-2 and TRBJ2-1, is EAGVAQSPRYKIIEKRQSVAFWCNPISGHATLYWYQQILGQGPKLLIQFQNNGVVDDSQLPKDRFSAERLKGVDSTLKIQPAKLEDSAVYLCASSDGTSGYNEQFFGPGTRLTVL.

This clone was recorded once. The rearrangement joins TRBV5-1 to TRBJ2-3; possible D gene TRBD2, 6 bases. This CDR3 has 16 amino acids. Per germline, CDR1 SGHRS and CDR2 YFSETQ. The V gene lost 1 base and the J gene lost 1 base, with 13 bases spanning the gap. The CDR3 is CASSLTPASGTDTQYF. CDR3 nucleotide sequence: TGCGCCAGCAGCTTGACGCCAGCTAGCGGCACAGATACGCAGTATTTT.

The chain combines TRBV9 with TRBJ2-5, with D perhaps assigned TRBD1 or TRBD2 (6 bases each). Germline loops: CDR1 SGDLS, CDR2 YYNGEE. Trimming removed 2 bases at V and 7 bases at J, with 18 bases between. The CDR3 contains 15 residues. CDR3: CASSVGALDGGTQYF. CDR3 nucleotides: TGTGCCAGCAGCGTGGGGGCCCTCGACGGGGGGACCCAGTACTTC.

In DNA form, the CDR3 reads TGTGCCAGCTCACCAGTCCGAGGCGGATCAGATACGCAGTATTTT. Translating it yields CASSPVRGGSDTQYF. The chain combines TRBV18 with TRBJ2-3; D is unresolved. V was clipped by 2 bases and J by 4 bases, with 13 bases between them. Germline V gene data show CDR1 as KGHSH and CDR2 as LQKENI. This CDR3 is built from 15 residues.

The J gene is TRBJ2-1, the V gene TRBV5-6; TRBD1 aligns across 7 bases. This CDR3 comprises 14 residues. With V trimmed by 0 bases and J by 7 bases, 4 bases remained unmatched. Per germline, CDR1 SGHDT and CDR2 YYEEEE. The CDR3 DNA follows: TGTGCCAGCAGCTTGGGTCAGGGGGTGAATGAGCAGTTCTTC. It is translated as CASSLGQGVNEQFF. Looking up the rest from reference TRBV5-6 and TRBJ2-1 gives the full variable domain: DAGVTQSPTHLIKTRGQQVTLRCSPKSGHDTVSWYQQALGQGPQFIFQYYEEEERQRGNFPDRFSGHQFPNYSSELNVNALLLGDSALYLCASSLGQGVNEQFFGPGTRLTVL.

This chain connects TRBV6-5 to TRBJ2-3; 7 bases map to TRBD2. Germline CDR1 MNHEY, CDR2 SVGAGI. The V gene end was trimmed by 2 bases and the J gene end by 4 bases; junction bases not matched to a gene: 6. This CDR3 contains 15 residues. The CDR3 DNA sequence: TGTGCCAGCAGTTACGAGCGGGGTGTAGCAGATACGCAGTATTTT. It specifies CASSYERGVADTQYF.

This chain joins TRBV29-1 and TRBJ2-7; TRBD2 matches 7 bases. Germline-derived CDR1 and CDR2 are SQVTM and ANQGSEA. Trimming at V came to 7 bases and at J to 5 bases, leaving 14 bases not matched to a gene. This CDR3 is 14 amino acids long. CDR3 residues: CSAVEAGGSHEQYF. The CDR3 bases are TGCAGCGCTGTCGAGGCTGGCGGGAGTCACGAGCAGTACTTC.

This chain uses TRBV13 with TRBJ1-3; D is ambiguous. CDR1 is PRHDT, CDR2 FYEKMQ, per germline (reference sequence). Trimming cost V 3 bases and J 7 bases, with 7 bases left between them. The CDR3 sequence is 12 residues long. In DNA form, the CDR3 reads TGTGCCAGCAGCTTGAACGGGAACACCATATATTTT. Its protein product is CASSLNGNTIYF.

The CDR3 DNA sequence: TGTGCCACCAGCACCCCGGGGAATTCTAACTATGGCTACACCTTC. Its translation: CATSTPGNSNYGYTF. The chain recombines TRBV15 with TRBJ1-2; D gene ambiguous. Germline V gives CDR1 LNHNV, CDR2 YYDKDF (reference sequence). V lost 4 bases and J 0 bases, leaving 12 bases between the germline ends. CDR3 length: 15 residues.

J is TRBJ1-2 and V is TRBV19; D unclear. The CDR3 is 14 amino acids. Trimming left V 0 bases short and J 2 bases short, with 7 bases between. CDR1 and CDR2 (germline): LNHDA, SQIVND (reference sequence). The CDR3 here is CASSIDGDNYGYTF. The DNA for the CDR3 is TGTGCCAGTAGTATAGACGGAGACAACTATGGCTACACCTTC.

This chain links TRBV19 with TRBJ2-3; possibly TRBD2 for D (5 bases). Germline V lookup: CDR1 LNHDA, CDR2 SQIVND (reference sequence). This CDR3 is 14 amino acids long. V was clipped by 6 bases and J by 5 bases, with 15 bases between them. CDR3 nucleotide sequence: TGTGCCAGTAGCTCTGAGGGAGTTGAAGATACGCAGTATTTT. Protein sequence: CASSSEGVEDTQYF. Full variable domain (outside the CDR3, taken from reference TRBV19 and TRBJ2-3): DGGITQSPKYLFRKEGQNVTLSCEQNLNHDAMYWYRQDPGQGLRLIYYSQIVNDFQKGDIAEGYSVSREKKESFPLTVTSAQKNPTAFYLCASSSEGVEDTQYFGPGTRLTVL.

CDR3 sequence (DNA): TGTGCCAGCAGCAGAGAGGGTGGCAGGGGCTACGAGCAGTACTTC. Protein product: CASSREGGRGYEQYF. V is TRBV7-2 and J is TRBJ2-5, with a tentative D call TRBD1 (6 bases). The end of the DNA fits TRBJ2-7 better, so the J call may be wrong. The CDR3 covers 15 residues. Germline lookup yields CDR1 SGHTA and CDR2 FQGNSA.

On this clone: This CDR3 is also generated by other DNA sequences in the sample. The V and J genes are TRBV5-8 and TRBJ1-5, with a possible D match to TRBD1 (5 bases). The CDR3 is made up of 12 amino acids. Trimming removed 2 bases from V and 7 bases from J, with 7 bases in between. CDR1 SGHTS and CDR2 YDEGEE come from the germline V gene. The CDR3 is CASSFRDQPQHF. The CDR3 nucleotides read TGTGCCAGCAGCTTCCGGGACCAGCCCCAGCATTTT. The full variable domain, in which reference TRBV5-8 and TRBJ1-5 provide the parts outside the CDR3, is EAGVTQSPTHLIKTRGQQATLRCSPISGHTSVYWYQQALGLGLQFLLWYDEGEERNRGNFPPRFSGRQFPNYSSELNVNALELEDSALYLCASSFRDQPQHFGDGTRLSIL.

The rearrangement joins TRBV11-2 to TRBJ2-7; D is tentatively TRBD1 or TRBD2 (5 bases each). CDR1 is SGHAT and CDR2 is FQNNGV in the germline V gene. The CDR3 is 15 amino acids. With 2 bases removed from V and 6 bases from J, the gap between germline ends came to 17 bases. The CDR3 sequence: CASSLTPGAPLEQYF. The CDR3 DNA follows: TGTGCCAGCAGCTTAACCCCCGGGGCCCCTCTCGAGCAGTACTTC.

V and J are TRBV11-3 and TRBJ2-2, with 8 positions matching TRBD1. CDR1 is SGHNT and CDR2 is YENEEA in the germline V gene. V lost 4 bases to trimming and J lost 4 bases; unmatched junction nucleotides: 5. The CDR3 contains 15 residues. The CDR3 region has the DNA TGTGCCAGCAGCTGGGGACAGGCAACCACCGGGGAGCTGTTTTTT. Its protein product is CASSWGQATTGELFF.

The rearrangement joins TRBV27 to TRBJ1-2, with unresolved D. The V gene's germline CDR1 is MNHEY and CDR2 SMNVEV (reference sequence). V was trimmed by 5 bases and J by 7 bases, leaving 17 bases between them. CDR3 length: 14 amino acids. The CDR3: CASSAVPTAGGYTF. Written as DNA, the CDR3 is TGTGCCAGCAGTGCCGTCCCCACGGCGGGTGGCTACACCTTC.

This chain connects TRBV7-8 to TRBJ2-2, with TRBD1 matching 8 bases. Germline CDR1 is SGHVS and CDR2 is FQNEAQ. The CDR3 spans 15 residues. V was clipped by 3 bases and J by 7 bases; unmatched bases: 7. The CDR3 nucleotides read TGTGCCAGCAGCTTCCGGCAGGGGGCTAGCGGGGAGCTGTTTTTT. This gives the protein CASSFRQGASGELFF.